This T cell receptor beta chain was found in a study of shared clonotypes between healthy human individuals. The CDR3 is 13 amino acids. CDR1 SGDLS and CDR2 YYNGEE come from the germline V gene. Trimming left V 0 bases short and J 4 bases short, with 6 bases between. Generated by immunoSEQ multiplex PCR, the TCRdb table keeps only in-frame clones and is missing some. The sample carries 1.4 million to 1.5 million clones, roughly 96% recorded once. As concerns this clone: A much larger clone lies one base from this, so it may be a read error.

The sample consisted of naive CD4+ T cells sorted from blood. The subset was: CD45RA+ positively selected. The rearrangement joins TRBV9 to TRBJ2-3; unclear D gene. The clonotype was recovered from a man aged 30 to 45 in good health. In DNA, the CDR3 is TGTGCCAGCAGCGTAGACAGTCCAGATACGCAGTATTTT. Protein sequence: CASSVDSPDTQYF.